This TCR beta chain originates from a study of blood T cell repertoires in COVID-19. Study at large: COVID-19 samples, acute and convalescent, were from the United States, Italy and Spain. Nucleic acid was either cDNA or gDNA, and it came from T cells, B-cell-depleted T cells, or PBMCs.

Original analysis: By means of reference gene primer amplification, nucleated cell counts were estimated. Repertoires were generated with immunoSEQ multiplex PCR, while TCRdb's copy carries only in-frame clones and drops some. The V and J calls and the clone size are those of that table, but D and trimming were determined from the DNA. The sample records over 50,000 clones, about 90% being singletons. The germline V gene has CDR1 SEHNR and CDR2 FQNEAQ (reference sequence). The V end was cut by 5 bases, the J end by 2 bases, with 13 bases between. The CDR3 spans 14 residues. This TCR came from a man between 45 and 60 years old with active COVID-19. The chain carries TRBV7-9 and TRBJ2-7; TRBD2 is a possible D gene (5 bases). The sequencing sample was made of peripheral blood. CDR3 in amino acids: CASSPRTSTYEQYF. The DNA for the CDR3 is TGTGCCAGCAGCCCTAGGACTTCTACCTACGAGCAGTACTTC.